This entry is about one T cell receptor (beta chain). The antigen it recognizes is unknown. No qualities accompany the bases; no much larger clone lies one base away. Collaborating institutions collected whole blood in K2EDTA tubes following their own protocols. Collaborator samples were shipped for TCRbeta analysis as frozen whole blood, isolated PBMCs, or DNA extracted from either sample type. This sample is drawn from a study of blood T cell repertoires in COVID-19 (dated by TCRdb to 2018 to 2021). General notes on the study: Collaborator samples came from the United States, Italy and Spain and covered acute and convalescent phases of COVID-19. The material from the prospective study consisted of cDNA or gDNA derived from T cells, B-cell-depleted T cells, or PBMCs. The dataset comprised deeply sampled blood TCRbeta repertoires from subjects exposed to, actively infected with, or recovered from COVID-19. The repertoires were made available in a free public database intended to serve as a resource for research on the immune response to SARS-CoV-2. The samples were drawn from the first 160 participants of the ongoing ImmuneRACE study and from roughly 1,300 subjects provided by 6 global collaborators. A de-identified subject ID, COVID-19 status, age in years and sex were almost always included in the sample metadata. Where HLA class I and class II types were available, the types were taken from metadata supplied by the sample provider, not from assay-based typing. Overall study outcomes, separate from this receptor: Clinical and demographic metadata were provided uncurated, with the amount varying by source and participant.

TCRbeta CDR3 regions were amplified from genomic DNA using the immunoSEQ Assay, a bias-controlled multiplex PCR. Turning to the authors' computational methods: The number of nucleated cells in each sample was estimated by amplification of reference gene primers within the assay. To quantify the absolute abundance of each unique TCRbeta CDR3 rearrangement, sequence reads were collapsed and filtered. For each sample, productive Simpson clonality was calculated as the square root of Simpson's diversity index across productive rearrangements. TCRdb's version of the immuneACCESS table is confined to in-frame rearrangements and falls short of the full clone set. An unresolved V gene accounts for under half of the shortfall where checked; the remainder is of unknown origin. The DNA gave D and trimming, while V, J and clone size come from that table. The sample table records a few hundred thousand clones; 84% of these occur just once. Clones ranked in the top ten supply less than 10% of the sample.

From V the trimming removes 5 bases and from J it removes 2 bases, while the gene matches leave 11 bases of the junction unaccounted for. The CDR3 spans 16 residues, from the cysteine through the phenylalanine. Only CDR3 DNA is held: 48 bases, read in frame from base 1. CDR1 and CDR2, looked up from the germline V gene, are SGHVS and FQNEAQ. The chain couples TRBV7-8 to TRBJ1-2, with TRBD1 matching 7 junction bases. The receptor was isolated from a human donor in a cohort sampled during active COVID-19. The specimen sequenced was peripheral blood. The CDR3 protein is CASSPRDSSLNYGYTF. The DNA sequence is as follows: TGTGCCAGCAGCCCACGGGACAGCAGTTTGAACTATGGCTACACCTTC.